This T cell receptor beta chain came from a study of siplizumab effects on memory and regulatory T cells. Comments on this clone: What it binds is unknown. Other DNA sequences in the same sample also yield this CDR3.

The V end was cut by 5 bases, the J end by 0 bases, with 4 bases between. The germline CDR1 and CDR2 sequences are KGHSH and LQKENI. The CDR3 loop spans 12 amino acids. Method: immunoSEQ multiplex PCR; TCRdb's copy keeps in-frame clones and lacks some. The profile shows about 110,000 clones, around nine tenths of them singletons. Study conclusions and caveats: Unstimulated subsets were the mapping target of only a minor fraction of alloreactive clones. Mappable alloreactive CD4+ clones came from Treg cells under 80% of the time on average with siplizumab, against approximately 26% in controls.

This rearrangement joins TRBV18 to TRBJ2-5, with unresolved D. The sample consisted of CD4+ T cells sorted from blood. This clonotype originated in a human donor in good health. The CDR3 DNA reads as TGTGCCAGCTCATCATACCAAGAGACCCAGTACTTC. Its translation: CASSSYQETQYF. Variable domain in full (rest from reference TRBV18 and TRBJ2-5): NAGVMQNPRHLVRRRGQEARLRCSPMKGHSHVYWYRQLPEEGLKFMVYLQKENIIDESGMPKERFSAEFPKEGPSILRIQQVVRGDSAAYFCASSSYQETQYFGPGTRLLVL.